A selection of T cell receptor beta chains follows, all from one sample in a study of blood T cells in healthy people across ages. TCRdb analysed the 5' RACE reads with MiXCR anew, one entry per CDR3 protein. Here the sample spans 550,000 to 700,000 distinct CDR3 sequences, approximately 30% being singletons. Sequenced material: blood. Source of these receptors: a woman in her seventies in good health. The CDR3 runs from the conserved cysteine through the conserved F or W. The D gene is left open where the match is weak. Expanded clones get a size class; other rows say once, few or many, or leave the size out.

V	size	D	J	DNA	CDR3
TRBV27	.	TRBD2	TRBJ2-5	TGTGCCAGCAACGGACTAGCGGGGGGTCCACAAGAGACCCAGTACTTC	CASNGLAGGPQETQYF
TRBV6-2/TRBV6-3	.	TRBD2	TRBJ2-1	TGTGCCAGCAGTTACAGCGGGGGCCTTCACAATGAGCAGTTCTTC	CASSYSGGLHNEQFF
TRBV20-1	.	.	TRBJ1-4	TGCAGTGCTATCGGGCATGGAACTAATGAAAAACTGTTTTTT	CSAIGHGTNEKLFF
TRBV5-1	few	TRBD2	TRBJ2-5	TGCGCCAGCAGCTTCGGACTAGCGGGGGCGGAGACCCAGTACTTC	CASSFGLAGAETQYF
TRBV7-2	many	TRBD2	TRBJ2-2	TGTGCCAGCAGCCAATCGGGGGGGCCCGTCGGGGAGCTGTTTTTT	CASSQSGGPVGELFF
TRBV6-1	.	TRBD1	TRBJ1-4	TGTGCCAGCAGTGAAAACGACAGGGTTTGGGAAAAACTGTTTTTT	CASSENDRVWEKLFF
TRBV6-5	.	.	TRBJ1-5	TGTGCCAGCAGTTCAACGCGGGCAGCCGCCGAATGGCATCAGCCCCAGCATTTT	CASSSTRAAAEWHQPQHF
TRBV28	.	TRBD2	TRBJ2-1	TGTGCCAGCAGTAGCGGGGGGACCTTCCTACTGAATGAGCAGTTCTTC	CASSSGGTFLLNEQFF
TRBV14	.	.	TRBJ1-2	TGTGCCAGCAGCCGCGGGGGGCCGGCTAACTATGGCTACACCTTC	CASSRGGPANYGYTF
TRBV5-1	.	.	TRBJ1-5	TGCGCCAGCAGCCGTTCAGGAGATCAGCCCCAGCATTTT	CASSRSGDQPQHF
TRBV5-1	.	.	TRBJ2-1	TGCGCCAGCGGACTACAGGCCGCCTCCCCGGACCAGTTCTTC	CASGLQAASPDQFF
TRBV20-1	.	TRBD2	TRBJ2-7	TGCAGTGCCTCCCCGGGCGGGGGGCGCCCCCACGAGCAGTACTTC	CSASPGGGRPHEQYF
TRBV5-1	.	.	TRBJ2-1	TGCGCCAGCAGCTCGTTGGCAGGTGAGCAGTTCTTC	CASSSLAGEQFF
TRBV5-1	.	.	TRBJ1-1	TGCGCCAGCAGCGAACGGACATCACCAACTGAAGCTTTCTTT	CASSERTSPTEAFF
TRBV18	few	.	TRBJ2-1	TGTGCCAGCTCACCGGTATCAAGTGAGCAGTTCTTC	CASSPVSSEQFF
TRBV10-3	many	TRBD2	TRBJ2-1	TGTGCCATCCTGTCTGGGCTAGCGGTGAGCAATGAGCAGTTCTTC	CAILSGLAVSNEQFF
TRBV19	.	TRBD1	TRBJ2-5	TGTGCCAGTAGTACCAAGGGACAGTCGTACCAAGAGACCCAGTACTTC	CASSTKGQSYQETQYF
TRBV18	.	.	TRBJ1-4	TGTGCCAGCTCACCGGACAGCTGGAATGAAAAACTGTTTTTT	CASSPDSWNEKLFF
TRBV12-3/TRBV12-4	many	TRBD1	TRBJ1-4	TGTGCCAGCAGTTCGGGACAGGGTAATGAAAAACTGTTTTTT	CASSSGQGNEKLFF
TRBV7-2	.	TRBD1	TRBJ1-2	TGTGCCAGCAACTCGGACAGGGGCCTCTATGGCTACACCTTC	CASNSDRGLYGYTF
TRBV12-3/TRBV12-4	few	TRBD2	TRBJ2-5	TGTGCCAGCAGTTTAGCTCAGACTAGCGGGGTTTCAGAGACCCAGTACTTC	CASSLAQTSGVSETQYF
TRBV6-2/TRBV6-3	few	TRBD1	TRBJ1-2	TGTGCCAGCAGTCTTGGACAGGGGCTTGTCGATGGCTACACCTTC	CASSLGQGLVDGYTF
TRBV7-2	few	TRBD2	TRBJ2-5	TGTGCCAGCAGGGAAGCGGGGGGGCGGTTGGAGACCCAGTACTTC	CASREAGGRLETQYF
TRBV10-3	few	.	TRBJ2-7	TGTGCCATCAGTGAGGTCGGGGGATACGAGCAGTACTTC	CAISEVGGYEQYF
TRBV24-1	.	.	TRBJ1-1	TGTGCCACCAGTGCGGGTGGGGGCCAAGGAGCTTTCTTT	CATSAGGGQGAFF
TRBV27	few	TRBD2	TRBJ2-2	TGTGCCAGCACCCTAGTGCGGGGGGCCCACACCGGGGAGCTGTTTTTT	CASTLVRGAHTGELFF
TRBV20-1	.	TRBD1	TRBJ1-2	TGCAGTGCTAGAAGACCAGGGGGAGAGGGCTACACCTTC	CSARRPGGEGYTF
TRBV3-1	few	TRBD2	TRBJ2-1	TGTGCCAGCAGCCTACGAGGGGAGCGGGGTGGTGAGCAGTTCTTC	CASSLRGERGGEQFF
TRBV7-2	.	TRBD1	TRBJ2-7	TGTGCCAGCAGACAGGACAGGGATTCCCACGAGCAGTACTTC	CASRQDRDSHEQYF